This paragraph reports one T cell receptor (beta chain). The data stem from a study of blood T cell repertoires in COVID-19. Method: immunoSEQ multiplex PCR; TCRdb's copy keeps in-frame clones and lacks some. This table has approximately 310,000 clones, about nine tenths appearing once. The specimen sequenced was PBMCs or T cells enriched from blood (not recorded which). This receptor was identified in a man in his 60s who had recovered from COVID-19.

DNA for the CDR3: TGTGCCAGCAGAGCCGGGACAGTCTATGGCTACACCTTC. It translates to CASRAGTVYGYTF. The genes are TRBV28 and TRBJ1-2; TRBD1 agrees at 7 bases. The CDR3 loop spans 13 amino acids. V gave up 6 bases and J gave up 4 bases; unmatched junction bases: 5. CDR1 and CDR2 from the germline V gene are MDHEN and SYDVKM.